The sequence of this TCR beta chain was determined in a study of radiation and T cells in renal cell carcinoma. Treatment meaning: treatment-naive control, cytoreductive nephrectomy. Control tumor donors were several females and approximately eleven males, median age around 54 years. Study-wide results and limits: Compared with controls, irradiated tumors had more, larger dominant CDR3 motifs.

There are many counts of this clone. The antigen is undetermined. Assay used: immunoSEQ multiplex PCR; TCRdb lists only in-frame clones, some missing. The sample lists more than 15,000 clones; about 55% were seen once. The junction had 7 bases not matched to a gene; V was cut back by 3 bases and J by 5 bases. The length of the CDR3 is 15 residues. Germline CDR1 is LGHNA and CDR2 is YNFKEQ. The chain uses TRBV4-2 and TRBJ1-5, with 7 bases that match TRBD1. This receptor was obtained from a man aged 45-60 years with renal cell carcinoma. The sample consisted of tumor tissue, taken from a patient whose treatment was nephrectomy without radiotherapy. CDR3 sequence reads: CASSHSRGQYQPQHF. The CDR3 coding sequence is TGTGCCAGCAGCCATTCAAGGGGGCAATATCAGCCCCAGCATTTT.